This T cell receptor (beta chain) was found in a study of blood T cell repertoires in COVID-19. The assay was immunoSEQ multiplex PCR, and TCRdb's table has in-frame clones only and misses some. The sample includes 100,000 to 150,000 clones, around nine tenths seen only once; the top ten take roughly an eighth. Looked up from germline, CDR1 is LGHNA and CDR2 is YNFKEQ. The CDR3 totals 15 residues. V dropped 0 bases and J dropped 3 bases, with 8 bases sitting between them. Seattle patient enrollment occurred during active infection, with longitudinal follow-up thereafter. The material sequenced was peripheral blood. The chain carries TRBV4-2 and TRBJ2-2; D not certain. This clonotype originated in a woman between 70 and 85 years old with COVID-19, enrolled during active disease. The CDR3 protein is CASSQESLYTGELFF. The CDR3 DNA reads as TGTGCCAGCAGCCAAGAATCCCTCTACACCGGGGAGCTGTTTTTT.